The sequence of this T cell receptor beta chain was determined in a study of blood T cell repertoires in COVID-19. At the level of the study: PBMCs, B-cell-depleted T cells, or T cells provided the cDNA or gDNA that made up the material.

Per the authors' pipeline: Estimation of nucleated cell counts relied on the amplification of reference gene primers. Libraries were prepared by immunoSEQ multiplex PCR; TCRdb keeps only in-frame clonotypes and omits some of them. For V, J and clone size, that table is used; D and trimming come from the DNA. This sample carries around 95,000 clones, roughly 85% of them seen once, and the ten largest clones take around a third. The CDR3 has 12 residues. The V gene's germline CDR1 is SNHLY and CDR2 FYNNEI. The V end was cut by 5 bases, the J end by 1 base, with 5 bases between. This chain joins TRBV2 and TRBJ1-1, with D hard to call. This TCR was sampled from an older man with active or convalescent COVID-19. The sample taken for sequencing was peripheral blood. CDR3 sequence: CASSYRNTEAFF. CDR3 nucleotides: TGTGCCAGCAGTTACAGGAACACTGAAGCTTTCTTT.